One sample yielded the 20 T cell receptor beta chains listed below, sequenced in a study of T-cell memory formation after mild COVID-19. TCRdb itself ran the 5' RACE reads through MiXCR, one entry per CDR3 protein. This sample has a few hundred thousand distinct CDR3 sequences, with approximately 29% found just once. What was sequenced was PBMCs or a T cell subset sorted from them (not recorded which). These receptors were collected from an adult woman who had mild COVID-19 (a few samples of this study predate the infection). Cell type and time point are not known.

This clonotype occurred once. The chain uses TRBV20-1 and TRBJ2-7; D might be TRBD1 (6 bases). The germline CDR1 and CDR2 sequences are DFQATT and SNEGSKA (reference sequence). This CDR3 region has 13 residues. Deletions cut 8 bases from V and 1 base from J, with 15 bases between. CDR3 sequence (DNA): TGCAGTCTTTTAGGGGGTCAGTCCTACGAGCAGTACTTC. Protein: CSLLGGQSYEQYF.

This clonotype was recorded a few times. The V and J genes are TRBV12-3 or TRBV12-4 and TRBJ2-7; 9 nucleotides align to TRBD2. The CDR3 runs to 15 residues. V was clipped by 5 bases and J by 5 bases; unmatched bases: 10. The CDR3 bases are TGTGCCAGCAGTACGTTAGCGGGAGTAGGGGACGAGCAGTACTTC. Its translation is CASSTLAGVGDEQYF.

The V and J genes are TRBV20-1 and TRBJ2-7, with TRBD2 matching 7 bases. With V trimmed by 0 bases and J by 2 bases, 7 bases remained unmatched. This CDR3 has 15 residues. Germline-derived CDR1 and CDR2 are DFQATT and SNEGSKA (reference sequence). In DNA, the CDR3 is TGCAGTGCTAGAGATATGCGGGGACTAACCTACGAGCAGTACTTC. It specifies CSARDMRGLTYEQYF.

The chain has TRBV2 and TRBJ2-3, with 9 nucleotides matching TRBD2. The CDR3 consists of 14 residues. V lost 4 bases and J lost 2; bases outside the gene matches: 1. Germline V gene data show CDR1 as SNHLY and CDR2 as FYNNEI. Here the CDR3 reads CASSAGLATDTQYF. The CDR3 DNA is TGTGCCAGCAGTGCGGGACTAGCCACAGATACGCAGTATTTT.

The CDR3 here is CASSLIRTGDTQYF. As DNA, the CDR3 is TGTGCCAGCAGTCTAATACGGACGGGGGATACGCAGTATTTT. The rearrangement joins TRBV7-2 to TRBJ2-3; D may be TRBD2 (5 bases). The germline V gene encodes CDR1 SGHTA and CDR2 FQGNSA. Trimming took off 6 bases at V and 6 bases at J, with 16 bases between the two ends. The CDR3 extends over 14 amino acids. The full variable domain, in which reference TRBV7-2 and TRBJ2-3 provide the parts outside the CDR3, is GAGVSQSPSNKVTEKGKDVELRCDPISGHTALYWYRQSLGQGLEFLIYFQGNSAPDKSGLPSDRFSAERTGGSVSTLTIQRTQQEDSAVYLCASSLIRTGDTQYFGPGTRLTVL.

The chain is built from TRBV4-1 and TRBJ2-3, with 10 bases matching TRBD2. With V trimmed by 0 bases and J by 3 bases, 9 bases remained unmatched. The CDR3 loop spans 18 amino acids. Per germline, CDR1 MGHRA and CDR2 YSYEKL. CDR3 coding DNA: TGCGCCAGCAGCCAAGAAGCTCGGGCTAGCGGGAGAACAGATACGCAGTATTTT. As protein: CASSQEARASGRTDTQYF.

The rearrangement links TRBV10-3 to TRBJ2-3; no clear D. Germline V lookup: CDR1 ENHRY, CDR2 SYGVKD. Trimming removed 3 bases at V and 6 bases at J, with 16 bases between. The CDR3 has 15 amino acids. CDR3 amino acids: CAISESKPGGDTQYF. DNA for the CDR3: TGTGCCATCAGTGAAAGTAAACCGGGCGGTGATACGCAGTATTTT.

The table lists this clonotype with a few counts. This chain uses TRBV3-1 with TRBJ2-1; TRBD1 matches at 8 bases. The CDR3 has 15 residues. CDR1 and CDR2 (germline): LGHDT, YNNKEL (reference sequence). V shed 3 bases, J shed 7 bases, and the junction held 8 bases outside the gene matches. CDR3 nucleotide sequence: TGTGCCAGCAGCCATGAATGGACAGGGAGTAATGAGCAGTTCTTC. Encoded protein: CASSHEWTGSNEQFF.

This chain links TRBV20-1 with TRBJ1-4, with D tentatively TRBD1 (5 bases). Looked up from germline, CDR1 is DFQATT and CDR2 is SNEGSKA (reference sequence). This CDR3 comprises 15 residues. V was pared by 3 bases and J by 0 bases, with 11 bases between. In DNA, the CDR3 is TGCAGTGCTAGGCCTACAGGAACAACTAATGAAAAACTGTTTTTT. This encodes CSARPTGTTNEKLFF.

The chain is built from TRBV25-1 and TRBJ2-5; tentatively, D is TRBD1 (6 bases). CDR1 is MGHDK and CDR2 is SYGVNS in the germline V gene. With 4 bases removed from V and 6 bases from J, the gap between germline ends came to 15 bases. CDR3 length: 14 amino acids. CDR3 protein: CASSGGRGSKTQYF. The CDR3 DNA follows: TGTGCCAGCAGTGGAGGCAGGGGATCGAAGACCCAGTACTTC.

This clonotype was detected only a few times. The J gene is TRBJ1-3, the V gene TRBV29-1; D unresolved. Germline CDR1 and CDR2: SQVTM and ANQGSEA. CDR3 length: 12 residues. The ends were cut back, 7 bases at V and 3 bases at J, with 10 bases in the middle. The CDR3 protein is CSGRGGGNTIYF. DNA for the CDR3: TGCAGCGGCCGCGGAGGTGGAAACACCATATATTTT.

This clonotype has only a few counts. V gene TRBV11-3 combines with J gene TRBJ2-1; D may be TRBD2 (6 bases). Germline lookup yields CDR1 SGHNT and CDR2 YENEEA. The V end lost 4 bases, the J end lost 2 bases, and 12 bases lay between the germline ends. There are 15 residues in the CDR3. The CDR3 spells CASSSGLLTYNEQFF. The CDR3 DNA sequence: TGTGCCAGCAGCTCGGGACTGCTTACCTACAATGAGCAGTTCTTC.

This clonotype has just a few counts. This rearrangement joins TRBV20-1 to TRBJ2-4; D possibly corresponds to TRBD1 (6 bases). CDR1 is DFQATT, CDR2 SNEGSKA, per germline (reference sequence). The ends were cut back, 5 bases at V and 1 base at J, with 9 bases in the middle. The CDR3 extends over 13 amino acids. The CDR3: CSALDRAKNIQYF. The CDR3 bases are TGCAGTGCTCTCGACAGGGCCAAAAACATTCAGTACTTC.

V is TRBV28 and J is TRBJ2-5; TRBD1 aligns across 7 bases. With V trimmed by 5 bases and J by 4 bases, 10 bases remained unmatched. The CDR3 is 15 residues long. Germline CDR1 reads MDHEN; CDR2 reads SYDVKM. CDR3: CASSQGGARGETQYF. CDR3 coding DNA: TGTGCCAGCAGTCAAGGGGGCGCGCGAGGAGAGACCCAGTACTTC.

The CDR3 is CAINPKGQGAYNEQFF. CDR3 sequence (DNA): TGTGCCATCAATCCGAAGGGACAGGGGGCTTACAATGAGCAGTTCTTC. The V and J genes are TRBV10-3 and TRBJ2-1, with TRBD1 identical over 12 bases. Germline V gene data show CDR1 as ENHRY and CDR2 as SYGVKD. Trimming at V came to 7 bases and at J to 4 bases, leaving 8 bases not matched to a gene. The CDR3 is 16 amino acids.

V gene TRBV5-6 combines with J gene TRBJ2-1; D may be TRBD1 (6 bases). The V gene lost 4 bases and the J gene lost 9 bases, with 20 bases spanning the gap. This CDR3 has 15 amino acids. Per germline, CDR1 SGHDT and CDR2 YYEEEE. The chain's CDR3 is CASSRRDISAGEQFF. CDR3 nucleotide sequence: TGTGCCAGCAGCCGCCGGGACATTTCGGCGGGTGAGCAGTTCTTC.

This clonotype was counted between two and nine times. In nucleotides, the CDR3 is TGTGCCAGCAGTCAAGCCCCAGGGTTCACCGGGGAGCTGTTTTTT. Its translation is CASSQAPGFTGELFF. V gene TRBV5-6 combines with J gene TRBJ2-2; TRBD1 is a possible D gene (5 bases). CDR1 is SGHDT, CDR2 YYEEEE, per germline. The V end lost 5 bases, the J end lost 4 bases, and 15 bases lay between the germline ends. CDR3 length equals 15 residues.

This chain joins TRBV29-1 and TRBJ2-3; D ambiguous. Trimming took off 4 bases at V and 2 bases at J, with 10 bases between the two ends. Germline V gene lookup returns CDR1 SQVTM and CDR2 ANQGSEA. The CDR3 extends over 13 amino acids. CDR3 DNA: TGCAGCGTTGTATTACTCTTCACAGATACGCAGTATTTT. Translated: CSVVLLFTDTQYF.

The V gene is TRBV27, the J gene TRBJ2-2; 7 positions agree with TRBD1. V gave up 6 bases and J gave up 5 bases; unmatched junction bases: 12. This CDR3 spans 16 amino acids. Germline V CDR1 and CDR2: MNHEY, SMNVEV (reference sequence). The CDR3 sequence: CASRDTRGGYTGELFF. As DNA, the CDR3 is TGTGCCAGCAGAGATACTCGAGGGGGCTATACCGGGGAGCTGTTTTTT.

This clonotype has only a few counts. The V call is TRBV20-1, the J call TRBJ2-4; D is ambiguous. The CDR3 is made up of 11 amino acids. With 2 bases removed from V and 15 bases from J, the gap between germline ends came to 14 bases. Germline loops: CDR1 DFQATT, CDR2 SNEGSKA (reference sequence). CDR3 DNA sequence: TGCAGTGCTAGATTTAATAGCCTCCGGTACTTC. This sequence encodes CSARFNSLRYF.